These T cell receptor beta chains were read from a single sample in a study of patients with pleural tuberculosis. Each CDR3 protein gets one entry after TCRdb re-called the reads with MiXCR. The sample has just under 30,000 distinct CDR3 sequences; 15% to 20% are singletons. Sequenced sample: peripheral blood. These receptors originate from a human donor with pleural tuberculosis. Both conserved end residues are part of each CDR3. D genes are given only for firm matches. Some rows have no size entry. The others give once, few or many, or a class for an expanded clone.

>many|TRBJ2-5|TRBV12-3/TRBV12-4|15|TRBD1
TGTGCCAGCAGCGGACAGGGTAGGGGTGAGAAGACCCAGTACTTC
CASSGQGRGEKTQYF
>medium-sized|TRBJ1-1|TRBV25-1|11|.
TGTGCCAGCAGAACCTACACTGAAGCTTTCTTT
CASRTYTEAFF
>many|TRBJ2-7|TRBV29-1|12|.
TGCAGCGGAAGTTACGGAAACTACGAGCAGTACTTC
CSGSYGNYEQYF
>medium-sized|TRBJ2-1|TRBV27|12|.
TGTGCCAGCCGGCGACAGGACAATGAGCAGTTCTTC
CASRRQDNEQFF
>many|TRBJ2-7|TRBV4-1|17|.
TGCGCCAGCAGCCAAGATCGAAGGGGCGCGGGCTCCTACGAGCAGTACTTC
CASSQDRRGAGSYEQYF
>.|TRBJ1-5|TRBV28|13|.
TGTTCCAGCACGATGCAGGATAATCAGCCCCAGCATTTT
CSSTMQDNQPQHF
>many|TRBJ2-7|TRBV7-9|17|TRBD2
TGTGCCAGCAGCTTAAGTATCATAGCGGGAGACTTCGACGAGCAGTACTTC
CASSLSIIAGDFDEQYF
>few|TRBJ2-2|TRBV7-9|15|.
TGTGCCAGCAGCCGCAGACTAGTGGGCACCGGGGAGCTGTTTTTT
CASSRRLVGTGELFF
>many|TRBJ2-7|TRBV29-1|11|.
TGCAGCGTTGGGGACAAATACGAGCAGTACTTC
CSVGDKYEQYF
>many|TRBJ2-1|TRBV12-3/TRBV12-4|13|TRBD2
TGTGCCAGCAGCCGACGGGGGGGTAGTGAGCAGTTCTTC
CASSRRGGSEQFF
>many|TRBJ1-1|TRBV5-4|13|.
TGTGCCAGCAGCCCGCAGGTCTTCACTGAAGCTTTCTTT
CASSPQVFTEAFF
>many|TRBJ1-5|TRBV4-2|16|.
TGTGCCAGCAGCCAAGCTGTGGGGGAAAGGAATCAGCCCCAGCATTTT
CASSQAVGERNQPQHF
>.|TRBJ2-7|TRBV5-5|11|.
TGTACCAGCAGCCTTAGCTACGAGCAGTACTTC
CTSSLSYEQYF
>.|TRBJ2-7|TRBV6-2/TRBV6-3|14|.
TGTGCCAGCAGTTACGCGTCCGGGCCCTACGAGCAGTACTTC
CASSYASGPYEQYF
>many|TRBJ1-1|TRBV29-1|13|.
TGCAGCGTTGCCTGGGGGGCCTACACTGAAGCTTTCTTT
CSVAWGAYTEAFF